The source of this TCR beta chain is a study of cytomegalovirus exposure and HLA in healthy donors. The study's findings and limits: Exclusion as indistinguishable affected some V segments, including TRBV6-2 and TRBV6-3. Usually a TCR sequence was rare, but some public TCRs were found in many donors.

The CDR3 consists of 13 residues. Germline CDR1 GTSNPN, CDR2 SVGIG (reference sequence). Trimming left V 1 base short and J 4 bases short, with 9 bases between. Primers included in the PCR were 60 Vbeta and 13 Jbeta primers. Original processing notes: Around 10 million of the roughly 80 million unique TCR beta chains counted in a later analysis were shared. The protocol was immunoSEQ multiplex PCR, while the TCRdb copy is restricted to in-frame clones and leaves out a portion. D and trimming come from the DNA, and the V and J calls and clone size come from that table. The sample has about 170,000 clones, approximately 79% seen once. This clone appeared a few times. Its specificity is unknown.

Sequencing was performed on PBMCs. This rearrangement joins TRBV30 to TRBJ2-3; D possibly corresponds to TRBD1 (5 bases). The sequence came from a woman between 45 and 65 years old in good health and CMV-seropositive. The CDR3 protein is CAWSGRVPDTQYF. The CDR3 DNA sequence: TGTGCCTGGAGTGGCAGGGTACCAGATACGCAGTATTTT.